This TCR beta chain is drawn from a study of cytomegalovirus exposure and HLA in healthy donors. In the study overall: In an early release, HLA-typed donors contributed tens of millions of unique TCR sequences. Study results and limitations: Beyond CMV serostatus, there was no information to go on about immune exposure.

The primer mix had 60 Vbeta and 13 Jbeta primers. TCRdb's copy holds only in-frame clones and misses some; the assay was immunoSEQ multiplex PCR. In the table there are 150,000 to 200,000 clones, 82% of which are singletons. Concerning this clone: The antigen remains unidentified.

The source is a man aged 40-49 years in good health and CMV-seronegative. The specimen sequenced was PBMCs.

CDR3 loop: CAWTRGYSNQPQHF. CDR3 coding DNA: TGTGCCTGGACACGGGGTTATAGCAATCAGCCCCAGCATTTT. The chain recombines TRBV30 with TRBJ1-5; D is undetermined. This CDR3 spans 14 amino acids. Per the germline V gene, CDR1 is GTSNPN and CDR2 is SVGIG (reference sequence). Trimming took 4 bases from V and 0 from J, leaving 10 bases between them.